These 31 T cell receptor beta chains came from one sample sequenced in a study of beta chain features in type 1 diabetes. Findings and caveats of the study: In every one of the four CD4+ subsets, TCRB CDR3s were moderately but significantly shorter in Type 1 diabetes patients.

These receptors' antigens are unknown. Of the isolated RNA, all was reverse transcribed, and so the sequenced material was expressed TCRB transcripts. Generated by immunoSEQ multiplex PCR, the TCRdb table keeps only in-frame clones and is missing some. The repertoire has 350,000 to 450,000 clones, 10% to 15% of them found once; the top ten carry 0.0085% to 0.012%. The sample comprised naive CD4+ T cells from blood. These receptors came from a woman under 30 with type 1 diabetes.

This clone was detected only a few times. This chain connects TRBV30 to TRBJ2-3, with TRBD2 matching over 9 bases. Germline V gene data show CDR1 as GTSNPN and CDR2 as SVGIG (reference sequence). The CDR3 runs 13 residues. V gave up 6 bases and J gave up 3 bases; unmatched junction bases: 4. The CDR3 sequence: CACSSGTTDTQYF. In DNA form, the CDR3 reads TGTGCCTGTTCTAGCGGGACTACAGATACGCAGTATTTT.

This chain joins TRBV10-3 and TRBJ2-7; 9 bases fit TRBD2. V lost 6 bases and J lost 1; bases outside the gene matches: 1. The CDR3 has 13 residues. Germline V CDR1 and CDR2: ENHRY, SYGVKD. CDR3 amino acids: CAIRLAGSYEQYF. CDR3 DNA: TGTGCCATCAGGCTAGCGGGGTCCTACGAGCAGTACTTC.

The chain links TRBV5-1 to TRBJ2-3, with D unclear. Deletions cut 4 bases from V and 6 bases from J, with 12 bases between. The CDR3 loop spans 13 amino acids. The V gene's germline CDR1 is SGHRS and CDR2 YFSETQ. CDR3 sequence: CASSPPPSDTQYF. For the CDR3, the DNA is TGCGCCAGCAGCCCCCCTCCTTCGGATACGCAGTATTTT.

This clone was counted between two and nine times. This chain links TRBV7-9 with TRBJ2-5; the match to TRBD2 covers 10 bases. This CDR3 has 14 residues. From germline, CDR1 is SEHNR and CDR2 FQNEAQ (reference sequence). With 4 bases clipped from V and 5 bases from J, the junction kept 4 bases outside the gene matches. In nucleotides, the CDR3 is TGTGCCAGCAGCTCAGCGGGAGGGCCGGAGACCCAGTACTTC. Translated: CASSSAGGPETQYF. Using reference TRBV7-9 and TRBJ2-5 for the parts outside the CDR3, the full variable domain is DTGVSQNPRHKITKRGQNVTFRCDPISEHNRLYWYRQTLGQGPEFLTYFQNEAQLEKSRLLSDRFSAERPKGSFSTLEIQRTEQGDSAMYLCASSSAGGPETQYFGPGTRLLVL.

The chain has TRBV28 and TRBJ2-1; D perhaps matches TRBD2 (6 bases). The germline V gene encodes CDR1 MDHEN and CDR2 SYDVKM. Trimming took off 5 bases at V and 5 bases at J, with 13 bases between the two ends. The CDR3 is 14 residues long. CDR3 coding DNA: TGTGCCAGCAGTGACGGGACTCTCAACAATGAGCAGTTCTTC. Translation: CASSDGTLNNEQFF.

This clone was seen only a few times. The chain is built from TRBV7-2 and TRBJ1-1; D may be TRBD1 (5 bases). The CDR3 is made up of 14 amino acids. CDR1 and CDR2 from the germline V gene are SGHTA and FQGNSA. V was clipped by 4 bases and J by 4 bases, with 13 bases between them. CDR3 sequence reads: CASSSRGRATEAFF. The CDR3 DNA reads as TGTGCCAGCAGCTCGCGGGGCAGGGCCACTGAAGCTTTCTTT.

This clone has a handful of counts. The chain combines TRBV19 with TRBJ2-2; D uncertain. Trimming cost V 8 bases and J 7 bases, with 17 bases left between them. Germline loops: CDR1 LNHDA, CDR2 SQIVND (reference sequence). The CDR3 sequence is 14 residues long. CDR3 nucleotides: TGTGCCAGTGGTTTTAGACGGCGCGGCGGGGAGCTGTTTTTT. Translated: CASGFRRRGGELFF. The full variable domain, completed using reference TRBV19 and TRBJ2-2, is DGGITQSPKYLFRKEGQNVTLSCEQNLNHDAMYWYRQDPGQGLRLIYYSQIVNDFQKGDIAEGYSVSREKKESFPLTVTSAQKNPTAFYLCASGFRRRGGELFFGEGSRLTVL.

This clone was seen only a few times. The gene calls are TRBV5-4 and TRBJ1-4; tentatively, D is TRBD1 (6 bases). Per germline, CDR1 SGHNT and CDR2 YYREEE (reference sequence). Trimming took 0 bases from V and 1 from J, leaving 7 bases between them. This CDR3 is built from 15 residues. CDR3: CASSLDRETNEKLFF. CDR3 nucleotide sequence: TGTGCCAGCAGCTTGGACAGGGAAACTAATGAAAAACTGTTTTTT.

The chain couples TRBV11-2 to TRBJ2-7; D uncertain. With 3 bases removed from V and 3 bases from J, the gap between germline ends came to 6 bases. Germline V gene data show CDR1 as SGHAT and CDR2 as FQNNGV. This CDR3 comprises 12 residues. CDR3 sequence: CASSFPRYEQYF. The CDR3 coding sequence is TGTGCCAGCAGCTTTCCCCGCTACGAGCAGTACTTC. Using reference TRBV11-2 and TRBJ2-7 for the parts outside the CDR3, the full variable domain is EAGVAQSPRYKIIEKRQSVAFWCNPISGHATLYWYQQILGQGPKLLIQFQNNGVVDDSQLPKDRFSAERLKGVDSTLKIQPAKLEDSAVYLCASSFPRYEQYFGPGTRLTVT.

This CDR3 reads CASSHTSKTSGSPNEQYF. In nucleotides, the CDR3 is TGCGCCAGCAGCCACACCTCCAAGACTAGCGGGAGTCCCAACGAGCAGTACTTC. V is TRBV4-3 and J is TRBJ2-7; 12 bases fit TRBD2. The CDR3 is 18 amino acids. Unmatched junction bases numbered 14, after V lost 3 bases and J lost 5 bases. Per the germline V gene, CDR1 is LGHNA and CDR2 is YSLEER.

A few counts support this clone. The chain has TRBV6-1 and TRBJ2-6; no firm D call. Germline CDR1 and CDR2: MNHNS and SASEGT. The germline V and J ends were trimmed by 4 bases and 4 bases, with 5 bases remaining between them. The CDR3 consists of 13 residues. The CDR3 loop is CASSAEGANVLTF. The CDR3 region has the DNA TGTGCCAGCAGTGCTGAGGGGGCCAACGTCCTGACTTTC.

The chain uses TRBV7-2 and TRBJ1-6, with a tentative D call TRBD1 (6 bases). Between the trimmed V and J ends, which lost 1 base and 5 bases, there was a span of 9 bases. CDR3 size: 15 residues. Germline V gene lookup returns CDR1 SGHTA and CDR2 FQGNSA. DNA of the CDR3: TGTGCCAGCAGCTTAGTGACAGGAAATAATTCACCCCTCCACTTT. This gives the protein CASSLVTGNNSPLHF.

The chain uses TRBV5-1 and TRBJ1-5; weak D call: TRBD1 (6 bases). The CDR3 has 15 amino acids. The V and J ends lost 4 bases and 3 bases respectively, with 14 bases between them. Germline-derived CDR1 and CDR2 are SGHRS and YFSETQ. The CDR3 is CASSPSTGINQPQHF. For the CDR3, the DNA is TGCGCCAGCAGCCCATCGACAGGTATCAATCAGCCCCAGCATTTT.

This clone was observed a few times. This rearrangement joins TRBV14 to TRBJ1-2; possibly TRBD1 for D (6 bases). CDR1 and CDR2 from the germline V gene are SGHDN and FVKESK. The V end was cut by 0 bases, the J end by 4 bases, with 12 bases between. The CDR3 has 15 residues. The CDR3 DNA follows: TGTGCCAGCAGCCAAGATATTCGACAGGCCTATGGCTACACCTTC. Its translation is CASSQDIRQAYGYTF.

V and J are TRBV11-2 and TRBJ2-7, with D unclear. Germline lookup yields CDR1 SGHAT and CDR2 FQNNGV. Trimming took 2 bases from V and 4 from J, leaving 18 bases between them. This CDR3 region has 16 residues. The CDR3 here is CASSLPFPRISYEQYF. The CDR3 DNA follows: TGTGCCAGCAGCTTACCTTTCCCGCGGATATCGTACGAGCAGTACTTC.

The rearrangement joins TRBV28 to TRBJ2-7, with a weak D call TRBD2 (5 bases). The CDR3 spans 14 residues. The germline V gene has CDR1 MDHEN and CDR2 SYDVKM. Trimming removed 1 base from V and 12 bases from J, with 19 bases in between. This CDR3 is CASSLSTGFLFAYF. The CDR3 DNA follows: TGTGCCAGCAGTTTATCGACGGGGTTCTTGTTTGCGTACTTC.

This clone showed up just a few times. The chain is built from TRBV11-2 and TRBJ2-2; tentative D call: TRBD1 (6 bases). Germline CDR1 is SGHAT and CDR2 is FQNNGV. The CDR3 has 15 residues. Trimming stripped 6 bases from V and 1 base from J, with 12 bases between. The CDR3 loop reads CASSFIRGNTGELFF. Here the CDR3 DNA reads TGTGCCAGCAGTTTCATCAGGGGGAACACCGGGGAGCTGTTTTTT.

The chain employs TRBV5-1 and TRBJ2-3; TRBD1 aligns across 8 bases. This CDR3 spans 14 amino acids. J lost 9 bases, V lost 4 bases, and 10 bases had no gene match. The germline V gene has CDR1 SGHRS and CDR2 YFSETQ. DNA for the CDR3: TGCGCCAGCAGCCCCACAGGGGGGAGAAGAACGCAGTATTTT. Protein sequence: CASSPTGGRRTQYF.

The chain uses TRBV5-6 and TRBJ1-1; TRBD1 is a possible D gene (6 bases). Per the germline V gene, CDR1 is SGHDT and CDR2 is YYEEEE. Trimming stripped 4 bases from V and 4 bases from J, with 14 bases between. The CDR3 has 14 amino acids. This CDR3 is CASSPPGGSTEAFF. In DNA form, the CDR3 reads TGTGCCAGCAGCCCGCCGGGGGGCTCCACTGAAGCTTTCTTT.

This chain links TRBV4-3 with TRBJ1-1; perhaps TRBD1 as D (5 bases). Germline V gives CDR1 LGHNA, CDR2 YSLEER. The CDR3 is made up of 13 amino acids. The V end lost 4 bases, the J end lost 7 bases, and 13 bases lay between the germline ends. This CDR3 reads CASSRDPGGEAFF. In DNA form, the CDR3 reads TGCGCCAGCAGCCGGGACCCGGGAGGTGAAGCTTTCTTT.

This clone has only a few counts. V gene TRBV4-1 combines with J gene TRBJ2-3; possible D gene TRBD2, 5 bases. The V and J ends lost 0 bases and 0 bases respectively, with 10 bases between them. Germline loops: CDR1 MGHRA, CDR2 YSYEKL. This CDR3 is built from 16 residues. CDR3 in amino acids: CASSQDWRGSTDTQYF. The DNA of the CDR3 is TGCGCCAGCAGCCAAGATTGGCGAGGGAGCACAGATACGCAGTATTTT.

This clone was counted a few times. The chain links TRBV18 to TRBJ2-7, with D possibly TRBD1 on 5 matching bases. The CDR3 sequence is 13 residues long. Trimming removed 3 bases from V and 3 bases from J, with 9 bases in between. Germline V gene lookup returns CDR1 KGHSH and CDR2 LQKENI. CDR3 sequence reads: CASSPGRDYEQYF. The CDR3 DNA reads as TGTGCCAGCTCACCTGGCAGGGACTACGAGCAGTACTTC.

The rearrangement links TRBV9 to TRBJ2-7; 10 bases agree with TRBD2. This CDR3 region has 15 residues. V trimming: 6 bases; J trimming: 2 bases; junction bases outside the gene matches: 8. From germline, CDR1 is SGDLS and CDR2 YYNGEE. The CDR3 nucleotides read TGTGCCAGCACCCCGGGACTAGCGTCAGCCTACGAGCAGTACTTC. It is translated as CASTPGLASAYEQYF. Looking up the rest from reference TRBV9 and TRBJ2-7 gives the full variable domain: DSGVTQTPKHLITATGQRVTLRCSPRSGDLSVYWYQQSLDQGLQFLIQYYNGEERAKGNILERFSAQQFPDLHSELNLSSLELGDSALYFCASTPGLASAYEQYFGPGTRLTVT.

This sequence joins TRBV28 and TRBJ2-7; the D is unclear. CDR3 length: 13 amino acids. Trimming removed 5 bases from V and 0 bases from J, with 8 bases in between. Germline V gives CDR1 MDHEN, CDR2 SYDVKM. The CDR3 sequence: CASSIASSYEQYF. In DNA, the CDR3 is TGTGCCAGCAGTATCGCGAGCTCCTACGAGCAGTACTTC. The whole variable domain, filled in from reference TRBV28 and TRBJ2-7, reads DVKVTQSSRYLVKRTGEKVFLECVQDMDHENMFWYRQDPGLGLRLIYFSYDVKMKEKGDIPEGYSVSREKKERFSLILESASTNQTSMYLCASSIASSYEQYFGPGTRLTVT.

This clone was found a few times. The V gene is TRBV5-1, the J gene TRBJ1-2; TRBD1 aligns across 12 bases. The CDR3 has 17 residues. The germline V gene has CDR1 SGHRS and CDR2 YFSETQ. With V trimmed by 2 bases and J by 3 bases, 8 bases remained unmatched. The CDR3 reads CASSFAMGQGADYGYTF. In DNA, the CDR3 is TGCGCCAGCAGCTTCGCCATGGGACAGGGGGCCGACTATGGCTACACCTTC.

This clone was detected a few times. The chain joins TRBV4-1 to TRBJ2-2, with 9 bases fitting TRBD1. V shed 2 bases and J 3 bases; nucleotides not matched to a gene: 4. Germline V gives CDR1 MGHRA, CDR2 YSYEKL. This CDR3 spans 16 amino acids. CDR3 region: CASSQRRDRDTGELFF. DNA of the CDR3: TGCGCCAGCAGCCAACGCCGGGACAGGGACACCGGGGAGCTGTTTTTT.

This CDR3 reads CATSRVGTGVSEQYF. The CDR3 DNA follows: TGTGCCACCAGCAGAGTCGGGACAGGGGTTTCCGAGCAGTACTTC. V usage is TRBV15 and J usage is TRBJ2-7, with 10 bases identical to TRBD1. The CDR3 contains 15 residues. Germline CDR1 LNHNV, CDR2 YYDKDF (reference sequence). Trimming at V came to 1 base and at J to 6 bases, leaving 6 bases not matched to a gene.

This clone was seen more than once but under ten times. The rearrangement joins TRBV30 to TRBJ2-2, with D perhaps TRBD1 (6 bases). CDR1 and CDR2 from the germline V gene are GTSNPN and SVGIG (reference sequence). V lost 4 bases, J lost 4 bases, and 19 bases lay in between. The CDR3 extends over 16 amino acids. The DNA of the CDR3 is TGTGCCTGGAATCCGCATCTACAGGGTCCCACCGGGGAGCTGTTTTTT. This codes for CAWNPHLQGPTGELFF.

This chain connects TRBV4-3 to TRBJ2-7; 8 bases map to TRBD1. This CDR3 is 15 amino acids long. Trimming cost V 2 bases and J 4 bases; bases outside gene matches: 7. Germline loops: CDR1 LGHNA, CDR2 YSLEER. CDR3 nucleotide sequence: TGCGCCAGCAGCCAACCACGGACAGGGCAGTACGAGCAGTACTTC. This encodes CASSQPRTGQYEQYF.

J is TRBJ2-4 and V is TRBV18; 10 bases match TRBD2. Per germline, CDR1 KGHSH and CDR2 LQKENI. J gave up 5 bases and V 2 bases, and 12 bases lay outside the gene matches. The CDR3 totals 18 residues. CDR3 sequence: CASSPDRGLAGAQNIQYF. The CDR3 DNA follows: TGTGCCAGCTCACCAGATCGGGGTCTAGCGGGGGCTCAAAACATTCAGTACTTC.

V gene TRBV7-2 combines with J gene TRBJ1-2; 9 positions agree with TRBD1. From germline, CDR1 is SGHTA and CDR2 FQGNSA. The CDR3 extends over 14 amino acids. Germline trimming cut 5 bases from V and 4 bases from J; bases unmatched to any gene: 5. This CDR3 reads CASSVVQGAYGYTF. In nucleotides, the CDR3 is TGTGCCAGCAGCGTAGTACAGGGGGCCTATGGCTACACCTTC.